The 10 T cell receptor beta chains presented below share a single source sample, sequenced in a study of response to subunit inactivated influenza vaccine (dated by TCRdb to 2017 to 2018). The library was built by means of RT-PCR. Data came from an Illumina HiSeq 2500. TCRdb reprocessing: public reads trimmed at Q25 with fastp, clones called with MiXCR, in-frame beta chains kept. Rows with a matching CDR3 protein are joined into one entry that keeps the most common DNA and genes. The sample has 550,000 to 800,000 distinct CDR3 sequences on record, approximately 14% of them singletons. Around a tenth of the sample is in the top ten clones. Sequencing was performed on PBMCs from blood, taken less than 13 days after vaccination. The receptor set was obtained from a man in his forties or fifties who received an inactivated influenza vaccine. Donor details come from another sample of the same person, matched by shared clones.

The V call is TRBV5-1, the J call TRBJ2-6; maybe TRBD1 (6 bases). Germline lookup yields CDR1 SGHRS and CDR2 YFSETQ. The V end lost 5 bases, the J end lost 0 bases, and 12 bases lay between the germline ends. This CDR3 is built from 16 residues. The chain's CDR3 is CASRWGPSSGANVLTF. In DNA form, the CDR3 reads TGCGCCAGCAGGTGGGGGCCGAGCTCTGGGGCCAACGTCCTGACTTTC.

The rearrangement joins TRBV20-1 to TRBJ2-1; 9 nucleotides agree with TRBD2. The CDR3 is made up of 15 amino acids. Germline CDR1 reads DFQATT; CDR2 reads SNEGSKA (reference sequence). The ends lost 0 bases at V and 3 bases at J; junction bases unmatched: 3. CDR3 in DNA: TGCAGTGCTAGAGATGGAGCGGGAGGCTACAATGAGCAGTTCTTC. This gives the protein CSARDGAGGYNEQFF.

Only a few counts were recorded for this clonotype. The CDR3 DNA sequence: TGTGCCAGCAGTCTTCAAGCGGGGGCCTACAATGAGCAGTTCTTC. Translation gives CASSLQAGAYNEQFF. The chain employs TRBV3-1 and TRBJ2-1; TRBD2 agrees at 8 bases. The CDR3 is 15 amino acids. V trimming: 6 bases; J trimming: 2 bases; junction bases outside the gene matches: 6. Per the germline V gene, CDR1 is LGHDT and CDR2 is YNNKEL (reference sequence).

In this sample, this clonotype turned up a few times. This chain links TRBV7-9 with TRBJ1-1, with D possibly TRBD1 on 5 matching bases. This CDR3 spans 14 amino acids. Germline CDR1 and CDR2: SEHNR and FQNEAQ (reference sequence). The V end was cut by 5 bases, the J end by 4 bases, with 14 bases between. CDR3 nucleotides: TGTGCCAGCAGCGGAGACAGTTTTATCACTGAAGCTTTCTTT. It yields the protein CASSGDSFITEAFF.

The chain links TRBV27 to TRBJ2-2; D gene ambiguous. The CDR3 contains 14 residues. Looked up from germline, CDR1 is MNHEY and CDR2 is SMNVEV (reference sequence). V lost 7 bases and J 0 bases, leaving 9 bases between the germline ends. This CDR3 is CASMIGSNTGELFF. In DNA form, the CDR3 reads TGTGCCAGCATGATAGGGTCGAACACCGGGGAGCTGTTTTTT.

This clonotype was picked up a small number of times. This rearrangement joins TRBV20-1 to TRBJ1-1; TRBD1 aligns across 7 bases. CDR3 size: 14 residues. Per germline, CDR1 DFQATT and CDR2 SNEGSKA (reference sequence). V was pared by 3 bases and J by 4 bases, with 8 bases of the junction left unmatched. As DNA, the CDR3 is TGCAGTGCTAGGACAGGGAGCTATGCCACTGAAGCTTTCTTT. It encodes CSARTGSYATEAFF.

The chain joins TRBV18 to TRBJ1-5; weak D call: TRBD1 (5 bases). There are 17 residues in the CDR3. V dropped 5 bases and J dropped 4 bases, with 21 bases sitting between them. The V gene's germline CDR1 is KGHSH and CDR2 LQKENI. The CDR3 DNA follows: TGTGCCAGCTCATCGTATAACACCGGGACCTTGAATCAGCCCCAGCATTTT. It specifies CASSSYNTGTLNQPQHF.

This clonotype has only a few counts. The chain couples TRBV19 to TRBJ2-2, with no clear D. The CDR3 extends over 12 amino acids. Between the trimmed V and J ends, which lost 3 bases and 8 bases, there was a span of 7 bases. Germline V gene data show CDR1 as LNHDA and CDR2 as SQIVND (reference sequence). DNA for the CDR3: TGTGCCAGTAGTATTCTACAGGGGGAGCTGTTTTTT. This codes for CASSILQGELFF.

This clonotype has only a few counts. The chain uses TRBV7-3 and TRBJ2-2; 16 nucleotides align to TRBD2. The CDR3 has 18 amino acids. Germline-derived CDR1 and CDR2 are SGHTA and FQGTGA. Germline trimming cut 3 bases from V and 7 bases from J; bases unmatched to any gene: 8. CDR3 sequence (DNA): TGTGCCAGCAGCTTCGACGGGACTAGCGGGAGGGCAGGCGGGGAGCTGTTTTTT. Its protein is CASSFDGTSGRAGGELFF.

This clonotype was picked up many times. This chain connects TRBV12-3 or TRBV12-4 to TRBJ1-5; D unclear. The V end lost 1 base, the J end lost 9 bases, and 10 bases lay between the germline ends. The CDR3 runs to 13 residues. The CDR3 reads CASSLGRQMPQHF. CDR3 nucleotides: TGTGCCAGCAGTTTAGGCCGGCAAATGCCCCAGCATTTT.